The present T cell receptor (beta chain) was sequenced within a study of metastatic and nonmetastatic thyroid tumors. Overall study: Where malignant and benign thyroid patients were concerned, repertoires were compared across blood and tumor or nodule tissue.

This clone came up a few times. Antigen unknown. Overall study results and limits: Benign nodules were reported to have significantly lower TCR beta diversity than malignant thyroid tumors, in blood and tumor.

The germline V gene encodes CDR1 MNHNS and CDR2 SASEGT. V was trimmed by 8 bases and J by 2 bases, leaving 15 bases between them. The CDR3 length is 14 residues. Prior to thyroid surgery, none of the patients had received any treatment. Methods used by the authors: A classifier of distant metastasis in papillary thyroid cancer was built from CDR3 differences (across clinicopathological groups). TCRdb reprocessed the PCR reads using MiXCR. The V and J calls follow TCRdb's processing rather than the paper's. The repertoire consists of 15,000 to 20,000 clones, with approximately 37% occurring once and the leading ten covering under 30%.

V gene TRBV6-1 combines with J gene TRBJ1-2, with a tentative D call TRBD1 (6 bases). This TCR came from a female donor with papillary thyroid cancer or a benign thyroid nodule (not recorded which). Some clones in this sample may be carry-over from other donors' samples. The sequencing input was tumor tissue. In DNA, the CDR3 is TGTGCCAGCCGGGTCGGGGGCGCCAACTATGGCTACACCTTC. As protein: CASRVGGANYGYTF.